Listed here is a single T cell receptor (beta chain). Its binding antigen is unknown. The sample holds no much larger clone one base away, and base qualities are not on file. To sequence the TCRbeta CDR3 region, genomic DNA was isolated from the sorted cells. The immunoSEQ Assay was used to sequence the TCRbeta CDR3 regions. The table was pulled from immuneACCESS by TCRdb, which kept in-frame rearrangements only. Such tables lose some clones; where checked, under half of the loss comes from unresolved V genes, and the rest has no known cause. In all, the sample holds 90,000 to 120,000 clones, and 91% of those were seen once. Of the sample, approximately 1.2% is held by the ten largest clones. Based on the germline V gene (reference sequence), the CDR1 and CDR2 sequences are SEHNR and FQNEAQ. V sheds 3 bases and J sheds 7 bases, leaving 16 bases between their ends. The CDR3 runs 14 amino acids, cysteine and phenylalanine included. The entry retains the CDR3 DNA only, 42 bases that are in frame from base 1.

The trial excluded patients who had a history of autoimmune disease or who were on systemic immunosuppression. Peripheral blood for TCR sequencing was collected from all dose cohorts at baseline, on cycle 4 day 1, and on cycle 7 day 1. Samples came from an open-label, multicenter, first-in-human phase I dose-escalation trial of ivuxolimab. The trial enrolled adults with locally advanced or metastatic head and neck squamous cell, hepatocellular, melanoma or renal cell carcinoma. Before TCR sequencing, CD4+ and CD8+ T cells were separately sorted from peripheral blood. The data were taken from a study of OX40 agonist ivuxolimab in advanced cancers. Regarding the study in general: Ivuxolimab, which targeted the costimulatory receptor OX40 (CD134), was an agonistic, fully human IgG2 monoclonal antibody. Intravenous ivuxolimab was administered to patients every 2 weeks at six dose levels: 0.01, 0.1, 0.3, 1.5, 3 and 10 mg/kg. Of the roughly 54 patients in dose escalation, about 20 had hepatocellular carcinoma, about 15 had melanoma, 9 had renal cell carcinoma and 9 had head and neck cancer. In the dose-escalation cohort, 82.7% of patients were male, and the mean age was roughly 60 years, with a range of about 23 to 80. Prior anti-PD-1, anti-PD-L1 or anti-CTLA-4 therapy was permitted, and about two fifths of dose-escalation patients had received checkpoint inhibitors. Partial responses were achieved by three dose-escalation patients, of whom one had hepatocellular carcinoma and two had cutaneous melanoma. The point of sequencing TCRbeta in the periphery was to test whether ivuxolimab changed TCR sequence diversity and drove clonal T-cell expansion. The paper describes the monotherapy dose-escalation part (N of about 55 patients) of the phase I trial of ivuxolimab. What the work shows at the level of the full study, not this receptor alone: In partial responders in the 0.1-3.0 mg/kg groups, normalized peripheral clonal expansion was found to be among the lowest, especially among CD8+ T cells. The antigen specificity of the clonally expanded peripheral T cells was not determined. At doses of 0.1 to 3.0 mg/kg, clonal expansion of both CD4+ and CD8+ blood T cells was observed from baseline to week 6. After ivuxolimab, more expanded clones were found on average in CD8+ T cells than in CD4+ T cells. Low levels of normalized T-cell clonal expansion were also seen in some patients who did not respond.

The TCR originated in an adult with an advanced solid tumor such as melanoma, head and neck, liver or kidney cancer. Sequences were derived from CD4+ or CD8+ T cells sorted from blood, sampled in a trial of the OX40 agonist ivuxolimab. The rearranged chain carries TRBV7-9 and TRBJ2-7; the D gene is possibly TRBD2, with 5 bases matching. The CDR3 region: CASSFGLPTGEQYF. The sequenced DNA is TGTGCCAGCAGCTTTGGGTTACCAACGGGGGAGCAGTACTTC.